This T cell receptor (beta chain) came from a study of T cell responses to AZD1222 COVID-19 vaccine. Study overall: Both about-4-week and about-12-week second-dose recipients were combined.

Worth noting for this clone: Its target is not known.

Study-level findings and limits: Seropositivity was recorded at baseline in only 6 or 7 AZD1222 recipients. The study reported that nearly half of spike-specific TCRs target unmutated variant regions. None of the repertoires were sampled until the peak T cell response had passed.

The CDR3 is made up of 12 amino acids. V was clipped by 5 bases and J by 10 bases; unmatched bases: 7. Assay: immunoSEQ multiplex PCR; the TCRdb copy retains only in-frame clones and omits some. The sample has 110,000 or so clones, roughly nine tenths seen once; the top ten hold 7% to 9%. The input for sequencing was peripheral blood, taken on day 0 of AZD1222 vaccination. The V gene is TRBV12-3 or TRBV12-4, the J gene TRBJ1-1; 7 bases match TRBD1. The origin of this receptor is an adult in good health. The CDR3 DNA follows: TGTGCCAGCAGTCCCTGGACAGGTTTAGCTTTCTTT. Encoded protein: CASSPWTGLAFF.